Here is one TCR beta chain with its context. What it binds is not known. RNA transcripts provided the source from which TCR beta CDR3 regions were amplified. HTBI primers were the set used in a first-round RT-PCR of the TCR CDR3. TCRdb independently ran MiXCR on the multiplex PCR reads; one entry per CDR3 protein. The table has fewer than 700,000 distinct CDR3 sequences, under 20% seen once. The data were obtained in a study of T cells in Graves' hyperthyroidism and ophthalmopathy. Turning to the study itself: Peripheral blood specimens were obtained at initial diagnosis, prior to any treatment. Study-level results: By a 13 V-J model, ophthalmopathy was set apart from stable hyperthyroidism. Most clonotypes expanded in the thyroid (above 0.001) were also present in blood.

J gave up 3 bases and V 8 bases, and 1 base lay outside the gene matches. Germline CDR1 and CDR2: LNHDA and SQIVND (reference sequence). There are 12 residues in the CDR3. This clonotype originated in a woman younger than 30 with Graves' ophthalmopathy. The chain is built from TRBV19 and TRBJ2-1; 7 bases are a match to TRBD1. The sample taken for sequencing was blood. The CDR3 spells CASGDSYNEQFF. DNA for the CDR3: TGTGCCAGTGGGGACAGCTACAATGAGCAGTTCTTC. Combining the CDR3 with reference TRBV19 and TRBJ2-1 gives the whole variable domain DGGITQSPKYLFRKEGQNVTLSCEQNLNHDAMYWYRQDPGQGLRLIYYSQIVNDFQKGDIAEGYSVSREKKESFPLTVTSAQKNPTAFYLCASGDSYNEQFFGPGTRLTVL.